A selection of T cell receptor beta chains follows, all from one sample in a study of blood T cell repertoires in COVID-19. Produced via immunoSEQ multiplex PCR; TCRdb's table is partial and in-frame only. The sample has about 90,000 clones, roughly 84% seen once. Sequenced sample: peripheral blood. The receptors here all came from a man aged 60-69 years with acute or convalescent COVID-19. Both conserved end residues are part of each CDR3. D genes are given only for firm matches. Clone size appears in some rows only: once, few, many, or a class for an expanded clone.

TRBV4-2	-	TRBJ1-1	TRBD1	TGTGCCAGCAGCCAAGAACAGGGGGTTTTGGCAGAAGCTTTCTTT	CASSQEQGVLAEAFF
TRBV6-5	-	TRBJ1-1	-	TGTGCCAGCAGTTACAAGACAGGTGAAGCTTTCTTT	CASSYKTGEAFF
TRBV7-8	-	TRBJ1-1	-	TGTGCCAGCAGCTTAGAGATGCAGGGAATCACTGAAGCTTTCTTT	CASSLEMQGITEAFF
TRBV4-1	-	TRBJ1-5	-	TGCGCCAGCAGCCAAGGGCTGGGAGGGGCGAATCAGCCCCAGCATTTT	CASSQGLGGANQPQHF
TRBV7-8	-	TRBJ1-5	TRBD1	TGTGCCAGCAGCTTAGGGACAGGGTGGAGGAGCAATCAGCCCCAGCATTTT	CASSLGTGWRSNQPQHF
TRBV6-6	-	TRBJ2-5	-	TGTGCCACCGCCCCTTACGGGAATCAAGAGACCCAGTACTTC	CATAPYGNQETQYF
TRBV30	-	TRBJ1-1	TRBD1	TGTGCCTGGCCTCGCGACAGGGGAAGCACTGAAGCTTTCTTT	CAWPRDRGSTEAFF
TRBV4-1	-	TRBJ1-2	TRBD1	TGCGCCAGCAGCCAAGGGGTACAGGGGTCTTCTTTTGGCTACACCTTC	CASSQGVQGSSFGYTF
TRBV4-1	-	TRBJ2-5	-	TGCGCCAGCAGCTCAGAGTTCAGGGCCTACTTC	CASSSEFRAYF
TRBV30	-	TRBJ2-1	-	TGTGCCTGGGCGTTTATAAACAATGAGCAGTTCTTC	CAWAFINNEQFF
TRBV2	-	TRBJ2-7	TRBD2	TGTGCCAGCAGTGACCGGGGGGGTCCCTACGAGCAGTACTTC	CASSDRGGPYEQYF
TRBV6-5	-	TRBJ2-7	-	TGTGCCAGCAGTTACGGCAACTCCTACGAGCAGTACTTC	CASSYGNSYEQYF
TRBV24-1	few	TRBJ2-1	TRBD2	TGTGCCACCAGTGAGTTAGCGGGGGGGCCGAACAATGAGCAGTTCTTC	CATSELAGGPNNEQFF
TRBV30	once	TRBJ1-1	TRBD1	TGTGCCTGGAGTACGACAGGGAGCACTGAAGCTTTCTTT	CAWSTTGSTEAFF
TRBV6-1	-	TRBJ2-2	-	TGTGCCAGCAGTGACCCCGGGACACCCTACATCGGGGAGCTGTTTTTT	CASSDPGTPYIGELFF
TRBV3-1/TRBV3-2	-	TRBJ1-2	-	TGTGCCAGCAGCCAAGGAATAGGCAGGGGTGGCTACACCTTC	CASSQGIGRGGYTF
TRBV27	many	TRBJ1-1	-	TGTGCCAGCAGTTTTCGAGGGTTCGCTGAAGCTTTCTTT	CASSFRGFAEAFF
TRBV30	-	TRBJ1-2	-	TGTGCCTGGAGGACAGAGTTAAACTATGGCTACACCTTC	CAWRTELNYGYTF
TRBV18	-	TRBJ1-1	-	TGTGCCAGCTCACCACAGATGCCTGGCCAACTAAGTGGCACTGAAGCTTTCTTT	CASSPQMPGQLSGTEAFF
TRBV7-2	-	TRBJ2-3	-	TGTGCCAGCAGCTTAGCGCGGGGGCCGAGCACAGATACGCAGTATTTT	CASSLARGPSTDTQYF
TRBV9	few	TRBJ1-1	TRBD1	TGTGCCAGCAGCGTAGGACAGGGGGGCGATACTGAAGCTTTCTTT	CASSVGQGGDTEAFF
TRBV10-3	few	TRBJ2-3	TRBD2	TGTGCCATCAGATTGACTAGCAGCACAGATACGCAGTATTTT	CAIRLTSSTDTQYF
TRBV9	-	TRBJ2-1	TRBD2	TGTGCCAGCAGCGTAGAGCCTAGCGGTTACAATGAGCAGTTCTTC	CASSVEPSGYNEQFF
TRBV5-4	-	TRBJ2-5	-	TGTGCCAGCAGCTTACGACAGTCCCAAGAGACCCAGTACTTC	CASSLRQSQETQYF
TRBV12-3/TRBV12-4	-	TRBJ1-2	-	TGTGCCAGCAGTTCTCAGGGCCTTTATGGCTACACCTTC	CASSSQGLYGYTF
TRBV9	-	TRBJ1-3	-	TGTGCCAGCAGCGTAGACAGTCACAGTGGAAACACCATATATTTT	CASSVDSHSGNTIYF
TRBV10-3	-	TRBJ1-2	TRBD1	TGTGCCATCAAACCTGGACAGGATACTAACTATGGCTACACCTTC	CAIKPGQDTNYGYTF
TRBV30	-	TRBJ2-3	TRBD2	TGTGCCTGGGCCTCGGGGGGGGCAGATACGCAGTATTTT	CAWASGGADTQYF
TRBV5-6	-	TRBJ1-4	TRBD1	TGTGCCAGCAGCCCGACAGGGTACGATGAAAAACTGTTTTTT	CASSPTGYDEKLFF
TRBV25-1	-	TRBJ2-7	-	TGTGCCAGCAGTGACCGGGACTGGGAGCAGTACTTC	CASSDRDWEQYF
TRBV12-3/TRBV12-4	-	TRBJ1-1	-	TGTGCCAGCAGTTACGGGGGGACTGAAGCTTTCTTT	CASSYGGTEAFF
TRBV19	-	TRBJ2-7	TRBD1	TGTGCCAGTAGTATAATGGGACAGAGATACGAGCAGTACTTC	CASSIMGQRYEQYF
TRBV27	-	TRBJ1-1	-	TGTGCCAGCAGTTTCGGACAGACGACTGAAGCTTTCTTT	CASSFGQTTEAFF
TRBV25-1	-	TRBJ2-3	-	TGTGCCAGCAGGCTGAATATAGAGAGGGCAAGAGATACGCAGTATTTT	CASRLNIERARDTQYF
TRBV28	once	TRBJ1-5	-	TGTGCCAGCAGTTTATCAGGGGTAGAACAGCCCCAGCATTTT	CASSLSGVEQPQHF
TRBV7-2	-	TRBJ2-1	TRBD2	TGTGCCAGCAGCTTAGCGGGCCCAGCGGGGGGCAATGAGCAGTTCTTC	CASSLAGPAGGNEQFF
TRBV28	-	TRBJ2-7	-	TGTGCCACCCGGGACAATAGCTACGAGCAGTACTTC	CATRDNSYEQYF
TRBV9	-	TRBJ1-3	TRBD1	TGTGCCAGCAGCGTAGGGGGGACAGCCTCTGGAAACACCATATATTTT	CASSVGGTASGNTIYF
TRBV6-5	-	TRBJ2-5	TRBD1	TGTGCCAGCAGAGATCCGGGACAGACAGAAGAGACCCAGTACTTC	CASRDPGQTEETQYF
TRBV6-4	-	TRBJ2-3	TRBD2	TGTGCCAGCAGTGATCCGGGACTAGGGACAGATACGCAGTATTTT	CASSDPGLGTDTQYF
TRBV5-1	-	TRBJ1-1	-	TGCGCCAGCAGGGGGGGAGCGAACACTGAAGCTTTCTTT	CASRGGANTEAFF
TRBV3-1/TRBV3-2	few	TRBJ2-5	TRBD2	TGTGCCAGCAGCCCTAGCGGGGGTATACAAGAGACCCAGTACTTC	CASSPSGGIQETQYF
TRBV13	-	TRBJ1-2	-	TGTGCCAGCAGCTTAAAAGGGAGCAACTATGGCTACACCTTC	CASSLKGSNYGYTF
TRBV24-1	-	TRBJ2-2	-	TGTGCCACCAGTGATTGGTTGGCAGGGGAGCTGTTTTTT	CATSDWLAGELFF
TRBV2	-	TRBJ1-2	-	TGTGCCAGCAGTGTAGGAGGGAAAGACTATGGCTACACCTTC	CASSVGGKDYGYTF
TRBV4-1	few	TRBJ2-1	-	TGCGCCAGCAGCCAAGATGGACTAACTAATGAGCAGTTCTTC	CASSQDGLTNEQFF
TRBV4-3	-	TRBJ1-2	-	TGCGCCAGCAGCCCAATCGTACAGGGCGGCTATGGCTACACCTTC	CASSPIVQGGYGYTF
TRBV5-1	-	TRBJ1-1	-	TGCGCCAGCAGCTTGGATCGGGGAGGGAGCACTGAAGCTTTCTTT	CASSLDRGGSTEAFF
TRBV30	once	TRBJ1-1	TRBD1	TGTGCCTGGAGTCCTCAAACTCCGGGACAGCACCAGACTTTCTTT	CAWSPQTPGQHQTFF
TRBV19	-	TRBJ1-2	-	TGTGCCAGTAGTATTCCCCGCGGGTTACATGGCTACACCTTC	CASSIPRGLHGYTF
TRBV6-4	-	TRBJ2-7	-	TGTGCCAGTCTTGGCCAGCAGTACTTC	CASLGQQYF
TRBV21-1	few	TRBJ1-3	-	TGTGCCAGCAGCAAGCGGAACAGGGGGCGTGGGAGCTCTGGAAACACCATATATTTT	CASSKRNRGRGSSGNTIYF
TRBV5-1	-	TRBJ2-5	-	TGCGCCAGCAGCTTGGACAGGCGTTACGAGACCCAGTACTTC	CASSLDRRYETQYF
TRBV3-1/TRBV3-2	-	TRBJ1-5	-	TGTGCCAGCAGCCCGGACAGATCGGCGACCGGCAGCAATCAGCCCCAGCATTTT	CASSPDRSATGSNQPQHF
TRBV7-2	-	TRBJ2-5	-	TGTGCCAGCAGCTTAGAACGGGAGACCCAGTACTTC	CASSLERETQYF
TRBV6-5	-	TRBJ1-2	TRBD1	TGTGCCAGCAGTACACCCCGGACAGGGCTAGGCTACACCTTC	CASSTPRTGLGYTF